This TCR beta chain was captured by sequencing in a study of beta chain features in type 1 diabetes. General study points: Cells that show high TCR expression could be over-represented by cDNA sequencing.

The authors reverse transcribed all of the isolated RNA, so sequencing captured expressed TCRB transcripts. The repertoire was sequenced with immunoSEQ multiplex PCR; TCRdb's copy has only in-frame clones and lacks some. The sample has almost 250,000 clones; 12% to 15% are singletons. Cell sorting via CD45RO/CCR7/CD25/CD127/CD95/CD27 was performed to obtain CD4+ naive, central memory, regulatory and stem cell-like memory cells. CDR3 length: 12 residues. Deletions cut 6 bases from V and 5 bases from J, with 8 bases between. The germline V gene encodes CDR1 MNHNS and CDR2 SASEGT. To note about this clone: Its antigen is not known.

The sequence derives from a woman aged 40-49 years in good health. The V gene is TRBV6-1, the J gene TRBJ1-5; no definite D call. Sequencing input: naive CD4+ T cells from blood. CDR3 coding DNA: TGTGCCAGCAGGCGACGGGATCAGCCCCAGCATTTT. Protein: CASRRRDQPQHF.